This is a list of T cell receptor beta chains from one sample in a study of T cells in Graves' hyperthyroidism and ophthalmopathy. TCRdb redid the calling of the multiplex PCR reads with MiXCR, one entry per CDR3 protein. The sample shows around 520,000 distinct CDR3 sequences, roughly 25% of them seen only once. Sample: blood. The receptors were gathered from a woman in her 30s with Graves' ophthalmopathy. The CDR3 runs from the conserved cysteine through the conserved F or W. The D gene is left open where the match is weak. Some rows mark clone size as missing; the rest say once, few, many or name a class of expanded clone.

-	TRBV24-1	-	TRBJ2-2	TGTGCCACCAGTGATACAGGGTTCACCGGGGAGCTGTTTTTT	CATSDTGFTGELFF
few	TRBV6-2/TRBV6-3	-	TRBJ1-2	TGTGCCAGCAGTTACTCGGGCGGGATACCCTATGGCTACACCTTC	CASSYSGGIPYGYTF
many	TRBV10-3	TRBD1	TRBJ1-2	TGTGCCATCAGCCTCCGGGACAGGGGAATAGGTGGCTATGGCTACACCTTC	CAISLRDRGIGGYGYTF
many	TRBV30	TRBD1	TRBJ1-1	TGTGCCTGGAGTGTTGGTCCAGGGGGGACTGAAGCTTTCTTT	CAWSVGPGGTEAFF
few	TRBV25-1	TRBD1	TRBJ1-1	TGTGCCAGCAGTGATCTGGGACAGGGGGAGTACACTGAAGCTTTCTTT	CASSDLGQGEYTEAFF
few	TRBV6-1	-	TRBJ2-7	TGTGCCAGCAGTGAAAGGGCAGAGAGCTCCTACGAGCAGTACTTC	CASSERAESSYEQYF
-	TRBV29-1	-	TRBJ1-1	TGCAGCGCCCTTCGGGGGGCGATGAACACTGAAGCTTTCTTT	CSALRGAMNTEAFF
many	TRBV5-1	-	TRBJ2-7	TGCGCCAGCTCCCAGGGCGGTTTCTACGAGCAGTACTTC	CASSQGGFYEQYF
many	TRBV29-1	-	TRBJ1-2	TGCAGCATACTGGACGAGGACCTGTATGGCTACACCTTC	CSILDEDLYGYTF
many	TRBV7-2	TRBD2	TRBJ2-7	TGTGCCAGCAGCGTAATACTAGCGGGGGGGCGCGAGCAGTACTTC	CASSVILAGGREQYF
-	TRBV28	-	TRBJ2-2	TGTGCCAGCCAACGTGGGAACACCGGGGAGCTGTTTTTT	CASQRGNTGELFF
few	TRBV28	TRBD1	TRBJ2-7	TGTGCCAGCAGTTTGTTCGGACAGGGTGGTCTCGAGCAGTACTTC	CASSLFGQGGLEQYF
many	TRBV6-1	TRBD1	TRBJ2-3	TGTGCCAGCAGCTCCGGACAGGGCCCTAGCACAGATACGCAGTATTTT	CASSSGQGPSTDTQYF
many	TRBV19	TRBD1	TRBJ1-1	TGTGCCACCCACGGACAGGGCCCAGCTGAAGCTTTCTTT	CATHGQGPAEAFF
many	TRBV15	-	TRBJ2-4	TGTGCCACCAGCAGTTCCGGAGTGACGGGCAAAAACATTCAGTACTTC	CATSSSGVTGKNIQYF
few	TRBV6-5	-	TRBJ2-2	TGTGCCAGCAGTTACGAGGCGGGACATAAAAACACCGGGGAGCTGTTTTTT	CASSYEAGHKNTGELFF
-	TRBV28	-	TRBJ1-5	TGTGCCAGCACCCCTGGTGACAGCGATAGCAATCAGCCCCAGCATTTT	CASTPGDSDSNQPQHF
many	TRBV20-1	TRBD2	TRBJ2-7	TGCAGTGCTAGGATGGGACTAGCGGGTGAAAGCTCCTACGAGCAGTACTTC	CSARMGLAGESSYEQYF
-	TRBV12-3/TRBV12-4	TRBD1	TRBJ1-1	TGTGCCAGCAGTTTAAAACAGGGGGGCTCGGCTTTCTTT	CASSLKQGGSAFF
many	TRBV28	-	TRBJ1-2	TGTGCCAGCAGTTTATCGCTGCTGGGACATTTTGGCTACACCTTC	CASSLSLLGHFGYTF
-	TRBV13	TRBD1	TRBJ1-1	TGTGCCAGCAGCTTAGGGGACAGGGGGCTTACTGAAGCTTTCTTT	CASSLGDRGLTEAFF
many	TRBV7-2	-	TRBJ1-5	TGTGCCAGCAGTTTTGACAGCGGTAGCAATCAGCCCCAGCATTTT	CASSFDSGSNQPQHF
-	TRBV12-3/TRBV12-4	TRBD1	TRBJ2-7	TGTGCCAGCAGCTGGGGGGACAGGGACCCCTACGAGCAGTACTTC	CASSWGDRDPYEQYF
-	TRBV24-1	-	TRBJ2-2	TGTGCCACCAGTGATTTGCCGGGACTCCTGAACACCGGGGAGCTGTTTTTT	CATSDLPGLLNTGELFF
-	TRBV15	-	TRBJ2-7	TGTGCCACCAGCATAGATTCAGGGCGTCAGTACTTC	CATSIDSGRQYF
few	TRBV7-9	TRBD2	TRBJ2-5	TGTGCCAGCAGCATTGCTCTAGCGGGAGGCGAGACCCAGTACTTC	CASSIALAGGETQYF
few	TRBV7-9	TRBD2	TRBJ2-5	TGTGCCAGCAGCTTAGGGACTAGCGGGGGCCGGGAGACCCAGTACTTC	CASSLGTSGGRETQYF
many	TRBV15	-	TRBJ2-5	TGTGCCACCCGTGAGGGGGGATGGGAGGCCCAGTACTTC	CATREGGWEAQYF